A single sample is the source of the 11 T cell receptor beta chains below, sequenced in a study of blood T cell repertoires in COVID-19. The method was immunoSEQ multiplex PCR; TCRdb's version includes in-frame clones alone and lacks a portion of them. Among 250,000 to 350,000 clones listed, 85% were seen once. The sequencing input was peripheral blood. The receptors were gathered from a woman aged 45-60 years with active or convalescent COVID-19.

DNA for the CDR3: TGCAGCGCAGGACAGGGGGCGACGGATGGCTACACCTTC. It specifies CSAGQGATDGYTF. The gene calls are TRBV29-1 and TRBJ1-2; 11 nucleotides match TRBD1. The CDR3 totals 13 residues. The junction had 7 bases not matched to a gene; V was cut back by 7 bases and J by 6 bases. The germline gives CDR1 SQVTM, CDR2 ANQGSEA.

As DNA, the CDR3 is TGTGCCAGCAGGCCCCCGTCGGGGACAGGGGGGATATATGGCTACACCTTC. It yields the protein CASRPPSGTGGIYGYTF. V gene TRBV2 combines with J gene TRBJ1-2, with 11 nucleotides matching TRBD1. V lost 6 bases, J lost 5 bases, and 14 bases stayed unmatched. CDR1 is SNHLY, CDR2 FYNNEI, per germline. This CDR3 is 17 amino acids long.

The chain has TRBV28 and TRBJ2-1; tentative D call: TRBD1 (6 bases). Trimming removed 5 bases at V and 8 bases at J, with 19 bases between. Germline V gives CDR1 MDHEN, CDR2 SYDVKM. This CDR3 is built from 15 residues. The DNA of the CDR3 is TGTGCCAGCAGTATCAGTTCATTGGGGGCCTATGAGCAGTTCTTC. Translated, it gives CASSISSLGAYEQFF.

This rearrangement joins TRBV18 to TRBJ2-1; 12 bases fit TRBD2. This CDR3 spans 17 amino acids. V was clipped by 3 bases and J by 0 bases; unmatched bases: 3. Germline CDR1 reads KGHSH; CDR2 reads LQKENI. This CDR3 is CASSPRLAGASYNEQFF. The CDR3 bases are TGTGCCAGCTCACCGAGACTAGCGGGGGCCTCCTACAATGAGCAGTTCTTC.

This clone occurred a few times. The chain links TRBV5-1 to TRBJ2-5; D not certain. The ends were cut back, 5 bases at V and 4 bases at J, with 15 bases in the middle. The V gene's germline CDR1 is SGHRS and CDR2 YFSETQ. This CDR3 spans 14 amino acids. The CDR3 reads CASSGLGFSETQYF. In DNA, the CDR3 is TGCGCCAGCAGTGGGCTTGGATTTTCAGAGACCCAGTACTTC. The variable domain in full, completed from reference TRBV5-1 and TRBJ2-5, reads KAGVTQTPRYLIKTRGQQVTLSCSPISGHRSVSWYQQTPGQGLQFLFEYFSETQRNKGNFPGRFSGRQFSNSRSEMNVSTLELGDSALYLCASSGLGFSETQYFGPGTRLLVL.

This clone was recorded only once. Relative to the germline gene, one junction end is altered; a read error may explain this. The same CDR3 is also encoded by other DNA sequences in this sample. The chain recombines TRBV5-1 with TRBJ1-2, with D maybe TRBD1 (5 bases). Germline V gene sequence: CDR1 SGHRS, CDR2 YFSETQ. The CDR3 loop spans 12 amino acids. The DNA of the CDR3 is TGCGCCAGTAGCTTGGAACAGGATGGCTACACCTTC. As protein: CASSLEQDGYTF.

The V and J genes are TRBV15 and TRBJ2-1; TRBD2 is a possible D gene (6 bases). This CDR3 comprises 16 residues. Trimming cost V 5 bases and J 8 bases, with 22 bases left between them. Germline CDR1 LNHNV, CDR2 YYDKDF (reference sequence). CDR3 sequence reads: CATSAPGGTVGDEQFF. DNA of the CDR3: TGTGCCACCAGCGCACCCGGCGGGACGGTGGGAGATGAGCAGTTCTTC.

The chain has TRBV24-1 and TRBJ2-2; TRBD2 aligns across 11 bases. The germline V gene encodes CDR1 KGHDR and CDR2 SFDVKD. The CDR3 sequence is 18 residues long. The ends lost 7 bases at V and 4 bases at J; junction bases unmatched: 13. In DNA, the CDR3 is TGTGCCACCAGAGAACTAGCGGGAGATCCCCAAGGCACCGGGGAGCTGTTTTTT. This translates into CATRELAGDPQGTGELFF.

The chain has TRBV3-1 (or the pseudogene TRBV3-2) and TRBJ2-1, with TRBD2 identical over 9 bases. The CDR3 runs 14 residues. Germline V CDR1 and CDR2: LGHDT, YNNKEL (reference sequence). V lost 4 bases and J lost 7; bases outside the gene matches: 5. CDR3 sequence: CASSPSGIGNEQFF. The CDR3 DNA reads TGTGCCAGCAGCCCTAGCGGGATTGGAAATGAGCAGTTCTTC.

The chain links TRBV18 to TRBJ2-3; a possible D gene is TRBD1 (5 bases). CDR1 KGHSH and CDR2 LQKENI come from the germline V gene. V dropped 4 bases and J dropped 2 bases, with 7 bases sitting between them. The CDR3 has 13 amino acids. Here the CDR3 reads CASSLRVTDTQYF. The CDR3 DNA sequence: TGTGCCAGCTCACTCAGGGTCACAGATACGCAGTATTTT.

The V and J genes are TRBV6-1 and TRBJ1-2, with TRBD1 matching 7 bases. V trimming: 4 bases; J trimming: 4 bases; junction bases outside the gene matches: 12. The CDR3 runs to 16 residues. Per the germline V gene, CDR1 is MNHNS and CDR2 is SASEGT. Here the CDR3 reads CASSAGTAPGSYGYTF. CDR3 DNA sequence: TGTGCCAGCAGTGCTGGGACAGCTCCCGGGAGCTATGGCTACACCTTC.